The 16 T cell receptor beta chains presented below share a single source sample, sequenced in a study of T cells in Graves' hyperthyroidism and ophthalmopathy. RNA transcripts were the template for amplifying TCR beta CDR3 regions. Carried out on the TCR CDR3, a first-round RT-PCR used the HTBI primer set. One entry per CDR3 protein results from TCRdb running MiXCR on the multiplex PCR reads. The data hold around 250,000 distinct CDR3 sequences, with approximately 14% observed a single time. The sample consisted of blood. The source of these receptors is a woman aged 35 to 49 with Graves' hyperthyroidism that later progressed to Graves' ophthalmopathy.

This clonotype has at least ten counts. The chain combines TRBV9 with TRBJ2-5; possible D gene TRBD2, 5 bases. CDR3 length: 15 residues. With 5 bases removed from V and 5 bases from J, the gap between germline ends came to 19 bases. Germline CDR1 SGDLS, CDR2 YYNGEE. The DNA of the CDR3 is TGTGCCAGCAGGAGACCCGGGCCTCGCGGGGAGACCCAGTACTTC. Protein product: CASRRPGPRGETQYF.

This clonotype was seen a single time. The J gene is TRBJ1-6, the V gene TRBV27; D gene ambiguous. The CDR3 length is 14 residues. V lost 11 bases and J lost 13, with 24 bases in between. CDR1 is MNHEY and CDR2 is SMNVEV in the germline V gene (reference sequence). The CDR3 spells CASGAPGYGLPLHF. CDR3 DNA: TGTGCCTCAGGAGCGCCGGGCTACGGTTTGCCCCTCCACTTT.

This clonotype was recorded at least ten times. CDR3 region: CASSRMGQGSLWSPLHF. The CDR3 DNA sequence: TGTGCCAGCAGCCGGATGGGACAGGGGTCTCTCTGGTCACCCCTCCACTTT. The chain is built from TRBV7-6 and TRBJ1-6; 10 positions agree with TRBD1. After removal of 5 bases from V and 10 bases from J, the junction contained 14 bases not matched to a gene. Germline-derived CDR1 and CDR2 are SGHVS and FNYEAQ. The CDR3 contains 17 residues.

This clonotype was recorded at least ten times. The chain employs TRBV7-9 and TRBJ2-7; 8 bases agree with TRBD1. The CDR3 extends over 13 amino acids. Germline lookup yields CDR1 SEHNR and CDR2 FQNEAQ (reference sequence). The ends lost 7 bases at V and 2 bases at J; junction bases unmatched: 4. Written as DNA, the CDR3 is TGTGCCAGCATGGGACAGGTGACCTACGAGCAGTACTTC. It translates to CASMGQVTYEQYF.

This clonotype came up many times. The chain employs TRBV27 and TRBJ1-2, with a weak D call TRBD1 (5 bases). The V gene lost 5 bases and the J gene lost 4 bases, with 17 bases spanning the gap. The CDR3 totals 15 residues. Germline CDR1 MNHEY, CDR2 SMNVEV (reference sequence). The CDR3 protein is CASSPRTRPGYGYTF. The CDR3, as DNA: TGTGCCAGCAGTCCCCGGACAAGGCCAGGCTATGGCTACACCTTC.

This clonotype was picked up many times. V is TRBV27 and J is TRBJ2-7; TRBD2 aligns across 8 bases. V lost 5 bases, J lost 2 bases, and 8 bases stayed unmatched. CDR1 is MNHEY and CDR2 is SMNVEV in the germline V gene (reference sequence). CDR3 length: 15 residues. In nucleotides, the CDR3 is TGTGCCAGCAGTACACTCGGACTAGCAGCCTACGAGCAGTACTTC. Translation: CASSTLGLAAYEQYF.

Ten or more counts support this clonotype. This rearrangement joins TRBV5-5 to TRBJ2-3; tentative D call: TRBD2 (6 bases). The CDR3 loop spans 17 amino acids. The V gene lost 1 base and the J gene lost 1 base, with 16 bases spanning the gap. CDR1 is SGHKS and CDR2 is YYEKEE in the germline V gene (reference sequence). CDR3: CASSLRFTGEGTDTQYF. As DNA, the CDR3 is TGTGCCAGCAGCTTGCGGTTCACGGGAGAGGGCACAGATACGCAGTATTTT.

This clonotype has only a few counts. The rearrangement links TRBV9 to TRBJ2-2, with TRBD2 as a possible D gene (5 bases). Per the germline V gene, CDR1 is SGDLS and CDR2 is YYNGEE. V dropped 4 bases and J dropped 2 bases, with 12 bases sitting between them. This CDR3 spans 15 amino acids. CDR3 in DNA: TGTGCCAGCAGCTTCACGGGGTCTAACACCGGGGAGCTGTTTTTT. Translated: CASSFTGSNTGELFF. The full variable domain, its missing parts supplied by reference TRBV9 and TRBJ2-2, is DSGVTQTPKHLITATGQRVTLRCSPRSGDLSVYWYQQSLDQGLQFLIQYYNGEERAKGNILERFSAQQFPDLHSELNLSSLELGDSALYFCASSFTGSNTGELFFGEGSRLTVL.

This clonotype was counted only a few times. The chain combines TRBV3-1 with TRBJ2-1, with 7 bases lining up with TRBD2. Germline assignment: CDR1 LGHDT and CDR2 YNNKEL (reference sequence). V trimming: 1 base; J trimming: 5 bases; junction bases outside the gene matches: 11. This CDR3 has 17 amino acids. CDR3 residues: CASSQAVRAGLDNEQFF. In nucleotides, the CDR3 is TGTGCCAGCAGCCAAGCTGTACGAGCGGGACTTGACAATGAGCAGTTCTTC.

This clonotype has ten or more counts. The chain couples TRBV12-3 or TRBV12-4 to TRBJ2-1, with 8 bases that match TRBD2. The CDR3 runs to 13 residues. With 6 bases clipped from V and 10 bases from J, the junction kept 8 bases outside the gene matches. This CDR3 is CASRSEAGVEQFF. The CDR3 DNA follows: TGTGCCAGCAGATCGGAAGCGGGAGTGGAGCAGTTCTTC.

This clonotype was observed at least ten times. The rearrangement uses TRBV5-1 and TRBJ1-1, with TRBD1 matching over 11 bases. Germline CDR1 is SGHRS and CDR2 is YFSETQ. J was trimmed by 3 bases and V by 4 bases; bases with no gene match: 8. The CDR3 has 16 amino acids. The CDR3 sequence is CASSPPGQGVDTEAFF. As DNA, the CDR3 is TGCGCCAGCAGCCCCCCGGGACAGGGGGTGGACACTGAAGCTTTCTTT.

In this sample, this clonotype turned up many times. The V call is TRBV5-6, the J call TRBJ2-2, with a weak D call TRBD2 (5 bases). The CDR3 sequence is 15 residues long. Germline assignment: CDR1 SGHDT and CDR2 YYEEEE. Deletions cut 4 bases from V and 1 base from J, with 11 bases between. CDR3 bases: TGTGCCAGCAGCGAGGTCGGGATGAACACCGGGGAGCTGTTTTTT. This encodes CASSEVGMNTGELFF.

This clonotype was seen many times. The V and J genes are TRBV20-1 and TRBJ2-5; D unresolved. Trimming took off 3 bases at V and 3 bases at J, with 11 bases between the two ends. The CDR3 extends over 13 amino acids. Germline V gives CDR1 DFQATT, CDR2 SNEGSKA (reference sequence). CDR3 region: CSASDRWEETQYF. The CDR3 nucleotides are TGCAGTGCTAGTGACCGATGGGAAGAGACCCAGTACTTC.

In this sample, this clonotype turned up many times. This sequence joins TRBV28 and TRBJ1-4; 9 bases fit TRBD1. The length of the CDR3 is 14 residues. V lost 8 bases to trimming and J lost 6 bases; unmatched junction nucleotides: 7. Per the germline V gene, CDR1 is MDHEN and CDR2 is SYDVKM. CDR3 protein: CASSPGTGYEKLFF. The DNA of the CDR3 is TGTGCCAGCTCACCCGGGACAGGGTATGAAAAACTGTTTTTT.

This clonotype has ten or more counts. The chain is built from TRBV30 and TRBJ2-2; no definite D call. Trimming took 2 bases from V and 0 from J, leaving 13 bases between them. Germline V gene data show CDR1 as GTSNPN and CDR2 as SVGIG (reference sequence). The CDR3 runs 16 residues. The CDR3 nucleotides are TGTGCCTGGAGTAGGTCGCCTAGGGCGAACACCGGGGAGCTGTTTTTT. Protein: CAWSRSPRANTGELFF.

Comment on this clonotype: This may arise from a read error, as a much more abundant clone is one base away. CDR3 DNA sequence: TGTGCCAGCAGCCTTAAGAGTAGCGGGAGATCAAAGGATACGCAGCATTTT. Amino acid sequence: CASSLKSSGRSKDTQHF. The V call is TRBV3-1, the J call TRBJ2-3; D uncertain. With the DNA end fitting TRBJ1-5 better, the J assignment may be wrong. Per germline, CDR1 LGHDT and CDR2 YNNKEL (reference sequence). This CDR3 contains 17 residues.